These 9 T cell receptor beta chains originate from one sample sequenced in a study of a mutant IDH1 vaccine in newly diagnosed glioma. Measured with immunoSEQ multiplex PCR; TCRdb has only the in-frame clones, and not every one. The table has some 40,000 clones, 80% seen once. Time point described: week 11, during vaccination. Every single dose of the vaccine, 300 ug of mutant IDH1 20-mer peptide, came with topical imiquimod. Their antigens are not known. Sequenced material: peripheral blood mononuclear cells (PBMCs), taken from a glioma patient whose treatment included an IDH1 peptide vaccine. All receptors derive from a woman in her twenties or thirties with glioma. Some clones in this sample may be carry-over from other donors' samples.

This chain joins TRBV9 and TRBJ2-7, with D possibly called TRBD1 or TRBD2 (6 bases each). Germline CDR1 and CDR2: SGDLS and YYNGEE. The ends were cut back, 3 bases at V and 7 bases at J, with 26 bases in the middle. The CDR3 has 17 residues. The CDR3: CASSAVGGRRGAMEQYF. DNA for the CDR3: TGTGCCAGCAGCGCCGTAGGGGGGCGAAGGGGCGCGATGGAGCAGTACTTC.

V is TRBV7-8 and J is TRBJ2-1; 7 bases map to TRBD2. J gave up 0 bases and V 1 base, and 12 bases lay outside the gene matches. The germline V gene encodes CDR1 SGHVS and CDR2 FQNEAQ. The CDR3 spans 19 residues. The CDR3: CASSLVLAGASSSYNEQFF. In DNA form, the CDR3 reads TGTGCCAGCAGCTTAGTCCTGGCGGGAGCGTCAAGCTCCTACAATGAGCAGTTCTTC.

This clone was found once. The rearrangement links TRBV6-5 to TRBJ2-3; D not resolved. Trimming shortened V by 6 bases and J by 0 bases, and 10 bases separated the two germline ends. Germline V gene lookup returns CDR1 MNHEY and CDR2 SVGAGI. This CDR3 contains 14 residues. CDR3 sequence: CASSPEVSTDTQYF. DNA for the CDR3: TGTGCCAGCAGCCCCGAGGTCAGCACAGATACGCAGTATTTT.

The gene calls are TRBV10-3 and TRBJ2-1; D is tentatively TRBD1 or TRBD2 (5 bases each). The CDR3 extends over 14 amino acids. Between the trimmed V and J ends, which lost 6 bases and 7 bases, there was a span of 16 bases. Germline CDR1 is ENHRY and CDR2 is SYGVKD. The CDR3 nucleotides read TGTGCCATCAGCCCGGGACCCCTGGAGAATGAGCAGTTCTTC. This sequence encodes CAISPGPLENEQFF.

The rearrangement joins TRBV25-1 to TRBJ1-5; maybe TRBD1 (5 bases). Trimming pared 6 bases from V and 4 bases from J, leaving 13 bases between. The CDR3 has 14 amino acids. Germline-derived CDR1 and CDR2 are MGHDK and SYGVNS. The CDR3: CASSWGSSNQPQHF. The CDR3, as DNA: TGTGCCAGCAGCTGGGGGTCTTCTAATCAGCCCCAGCATTTT. The whole variable domain, remainder taken from reference TRBV25-1 and TRBJ1-5, is EADIYQTPRYLVIGTGKKITLECSQTMGHDKMYWYQQDPGMELHLIHYSYGVNSTEKGDLSSESTVSRIRTEHFPLTLESARPSHTSQYLCASSWGSSNQPQHFGDGTRLSIL.

The sample holds one count of this clone. The rearrangement links TRBV10-2 to TRBJ2-7; 9 bases match TRBD2. The CDR3 has 13 residues. Germline lookup yields CDR1 WSHSY and CDR2 SAAADI. V shed 11 bases and J 6 bases; nucleotides not matched to a gene: 11. The CDR3 nucleotides read TGCGCCGGGGATTCGGGACTAGCCAGCGAGCAGTACTTC. Its protein product is CAGDSGLASEQYF.

CDR3 coding DNA: TGTGCCAGCAGCTTAGAGGGAGAGGGAGCCTACGAGCAGTACTTC. The encoded protein is CASSLEGEGAYEQYF. The chain is built from TRBV7-9 and TRBJ2-7; D may be TRBD2 (5 bases). The V gene's germline CDR1 is SEHNR and CDR2 FQNEAQ (reference sequence). The CDR3 length is 15 residues. Trimming removed 1 base from V and 2 bases from J, with 12 bases in between. Full variable domain (missing parts from reference TRBV7-9 and TRBJ2-7): DTGVSQNPRHKITKRGQNVTFRCDPISEHNRLYWYRQTLGQGPEFLTYFQNEAQLEKSRLLSDRFSAERPKGSFSTLEIQRTEQGDSAMYLCASSLEGEGAYEQYFGPGTRLTVT.

The V and J genes are TRBV19 and TRBJ2-2, with D perhaps TRBD2 (6 bases). CDR3 length equals 15 residues. Trimming shortened V by 5 bases and J by 3 bases, and 13 bases separated the two germline ends. The germline CDR1 and CDR2 sequences are LNHDA and SQIVND (reference sequence). The CDR3 DNA is TGTGCCAGTAGTTTGTATCGGGAGTACACCGGGGAGCTGTTTTTT. Protein product: CASSLYREYTGELFF.

The rearrangement joins TRBV7-9 to TRBJ2-7; 12 bases map to TRBD2. V lost 6 bases, J lost 2 bases, and 5 bases stayed unmatched. Germline CDR1 and CDR2: SEHNR and FQNEAQ (reference sequence). The length of the CDR3 is 15 residues. CDR3 in amino acids: CASSSGLAGPYEQYF. The CDR3 DNA reads as TGTGCCAGCAGTTCCGGACTAGCGGGACCCTACGAGCAGTACTTC.